Listed below are T cell receptor beta chains from one sample, sequenced in a study of high-grade serous ovarian cancer treatment subgroups. TCRdb keeps only in-frame clones here, not all; method: immunoSEQ multiplex PCR. The table includes 7,500 or so clones, over 70% detected once. Sequenced sample: tumor tissue. Source of these receptors: a human donor with high-grade serous ovarian cancer. Each CDR3 is given with its conserved first and last residue. Each record gives: D gene, J gene, V gene, clone size, CDR3 DNA, CDR3 protein. D genes are given only for firm matches. Rows may omit the clone size; those that give it use once, few, many or a size class.

d_gene: .; j_gene: TRBJ2-3; v_gene: TRBV7-2; abundance: .; CDR3nt: TGTGCCAGCAGCTACTGGGATACGCAGTATTTT; CDR3aa: CASSYWDTQYF
d_gene: TRBD2; j_gene: TRBJ2-5; v_gene: TRBV7-9; abundance: .; CDR3nt: TGTGCCAGCAGCTCCCTCGAGGGACTAGCGGGGGGTCACGAGACCCAGTACTTC; CDR3aa: CASSSLEGLAGGHETQYF
d_gene: TRBD1; j_gene: TRBJ2-3; v_gene: TRBV4-2; abundance: .; CDR3nt: TGTGCCAGCAGCCCCCGACCCCGCCTTCGACAGGGGAGCACAGATACGCAGTATTTT; CDR3aa: CASSPRPRLRQGSTDTQYF
d_gene: .; j_gene: TRBJ2-3; v_gene: TRBV11-1; abundance: .; CDR3nt: TGTGCCAGCAGCTTAGAGGGGGGCTTGAGCACAGATACGCAGTATTTT; CDR3aa: CASSLEGGLSTDTQYF
d_gene: .; j_gene: TRBJ1-5; v_gene: TRBV7-2; abundance: .; CDR3nt: TGTGCCAGCAGCTCTGGTCGGCCGGGGAAGCAGCCCCAGCATTTT; CDR3aa: CASSSGRPGKQPQHF
d_gene: TRBD1; j_gene: TRBJ2-5; v_gene: TRBV27; abundance: .; CDR3nt: TGTGCCACCTCCGTGACAGGGGAGACCCAGTACTTC; CDR3aa: CATSVTGETQYF
d_gene: .; j_gene: TRBJ1-5; v_gene: TRBV7-2; abundance: .; CDR3nt: TGTGCCAGCAGCCTCCGGGGGGGTCAGCCCCAGCATTTT; CDR3aa: CASSLRGGQPQHF
d_gene: .; j_gene: TRBJ1-1; v_gene: TRBV29-1; abundance: .; CDR3nt: TGCAGCGTTGATGGGGGGCTGACTGAAGCTTTCTTT; CDR3aa: CSVDGGLTEAFF
d_gene: .; j_gene: TRBJ2-5; v_gene: TRBV19; abundance: .; CDR3nt: TGTGCCAGTAGTATAGGTGGAGGGACCCAGTACTTC; CDR3aa: CASSIGGGTQYF
d_gene: .; j_gene: TRBJ1-1; v_gene: TRBV11-1; abundance: .; CDR3nt: TGTGCCAGCAGTTTAAGTAGTACGGGCAACACTGAAGCTTTCTTT; CDR3aa: CASSLSSTGNTEAFF
d_gene: .; j_gene: TRBJ2-2; v_gene: TRBV11-3; abundance: .; CDR3nt: TGTGCCAGCAGCTTACTAAGGGGTGGGGCCGGGGAGCTGTTTTTT; CDR3aa: CASSLLRGGAGELFF
d_gene: .; j_gene: TRBJ1-5; v_gene: TRBV4-3; abundance: large; CDR3nt: TGCGCCAGCAGCCCAGGGGTCTGGAGCAATCAGCCCCAGCATTTT; CDR3aa: CASSPGVWSNQPQHF
d_gene: .; j_gene: TRBJ2-5; v_gene: TRBV7-3; abundance: few; CDR3nt: TGTGCCAGCAGCTATGGGGCGGGGGAGACCCAGTACTTC; CDR3aa: CASSYGAGETQYF
d_gene: .; j_gene: TRBJ1-4; v_gene: TRBV11-2; abundance: .; CDR3nt: TGTGCCAGCAGCATAACAGGATCTAATGAAAAACTGTTTTTT; CDR3aa: CASSITGSNEKLFF
d_gene: .; j_gene: TRBJ1-1; v_gene: TRBV7-2; abundance: .; CDR3nt: TGTGCCAGCAGCTTAGAGGGGGGCGAGTGGAGCACTGAAGCTTTCTTT; CDR3aa: CASSLEGGEWSTEAFF
d_gene: .; j_gene: TRBJ2-2; v_gene: TRBV5-1; abundance: few; CDR3nt: TGCGCCAGCAGCTTGGGAGTTACGAACACCGGGGAGCTGTTTTTT; CDR3aa: CASSLGVTNTGELFF
d_gene: .; j_gene: TRBJ1-2; v_gene: TRBV5-6; abundance: few; CDR3nt: TGTGCCAGCAGCTCGACACGAAACTATGGCTACACCTTC; CDR3aa: CASSSTRNYGYTF
d_gene: .; j_gene: TRBJ2-3; v_gene: TRBV27; abundance: few; CDR3nt: TGTGCCAGCAGTTTCCTTAGCACAGATACGCAGTATTTT; CDR3aa: CASSFLSTDTQYF
d_gene: TRBD1; j_gene: TRBJ2-5; v_gene: TRBV19; abundance: .; CDR3nt: TGTGCCAGTAGAGACAGGGGCCGAGAGACCCAGTACTTC; CDR3aa: CASRDRGRETQYF
d_gene: TRBD1; j_gene: TRBJ2-1; v_gene: TRBV29-1; abundance: .; CDR3nt: TGCAGCGTTATAGGGACAGTCCTCTACAATGAGCAGTTCTTC; CDR3aa: CSVIGTVLYNEQFF
d_gene: .; j_gene: TRBJ1-1; v_gene: TRBV6-6; abundance: .; CDR3nt: TGTGCCAGCAGTTTTGGTGCCTCGAACACTGAAGCTTTCTTT; CDR3aa: CASSFGASNTEAFF
d_gene: TRBD2; j_gene: TRBJ2-5; v_gene: TRBV7-8; abundance: .; CDR3nt: TGTGCCAGCAGCTGGGGGGGGAAGGTGACCCAGTACTTC; CDR3aa: CASSWGGKVTQYF
d_gene: .; j_gene: TRBJ1-4; v_gene: TRBV29-1; abundance: .; CDR3nt: TGCAGAAACACGTGTCTTTCGGGTTATAATGAAAAACTGTTTTTT; CDR3aa: CRNTCLSGYNEKLFF
d_gene: TRBD1; j_gene: TRBJ1-1; v_gene: TRBV29-1; abundance: few; CDR3nt: TGCAGCACCCCTTCTAGGGGGCGGACTGAAGCTTTCTTT; CDR3aa: CSTPSRGRTEAFF
d_gene: .; j_gene: TRBJ1-2; v_gene: TRBV10-3; abundance: .; CDR3nt: TGTGCCATCAGTGAGTACGTACAAAACTATGGCTACACCTTC; CDR3aa: CAISEYVQNYGYTF
d_gene: .; j_gene: TRBJ2-2; v_gene: TRBV5-1; abundance: .; CDR3nt: TGCGCCAGCAGGAGCCAGCGGGCAAACACCGGGGAGCTGTTTTTT; CDR3aa: CASRSQRANTGELFF
d_gene: TRBD2; j_gene: TRBJ2-1; v_gene: TRBV4-1; abundance: .; CDR3nt: TGCGCCAGCAGCCAAGCCGCGGGACTAGCTGTCAATGAGCAGTTCTTC; CDR3aa: CASSQAAGLAVNEQFF
d_gene: TRBD1; j_gene: TRBJ1-6; v_gene: TRBV6-5; abundance: .; CDR3nt: TGTGCCAGCAGAAAGACAGGGCGGAATTCACCCCTCCACTTT; CDR3aa: CASRKTGRNSPLHF
d_gene: .; j_gene: TRBJ1-5; v_gene: TRBV30; abundance: .; CDR3nt: TGTGCCTGGAGTGTACTTCGTGGGGATCAGCCCCAGCATTTT; CDR3aa: CAWSVLRGDQPQHF
d_gene: .; j_gene: TRBJ2-5; v_gene: TRBV10-3; abundance: .; CDR3nt: TGTGCCATCAGTGATTTGGGAGAGACCCAGTACTTC; CDR3aa: CAISDLGETQYF
d_gene: .; j_gene: TRBJ2-1; v_gene: TRBV7-2; abundance: .; CDR3nt: TGTGCCAGCAGCTTATTGTCGGGGGCGGATGAGCAGTTCTTC; CDR3aa: CASSLLSGADEQFF
d_gene: .; j_gene: TRBJ2-1; v_gene: TRBV4-2; abundance: .; CDR3nt: TGTGCCAGCAGCCAAGAGGGGACCGGGACACGGAGAGTCAATGAGCAGTTCTTC; CDR3aa: CASSQEGTGTRRVNEQFF
d_gene: .; j_gene: TRBJ2-2; v_gene: TRBV4-3; abundance: medium-sized; CDR3nt: TGCGCCAGCAGCCAAGATAGACAGAACACCGGGGAGCTGTTTTTT; CDR3aa: CASSQDRQNTGELFF
d_gene: .; j_gene: TRBJ2-1; v_gene: TRBV2; abundance: .; CDR3nt: TGTGCCAGCAGGAGGGATAGCAGTAATGAGCAGTTCTTC; CDR3aa: CASRRDSSNEQFF
d_gene: .; j_gene: TRBJ1-4; v_gene: TRBV7-9; abundance: .; CDR3nt: TGTGCCAGCAGCCCCGGGACGCATAGTAATGAAAAACTGTTTTTT; CDR3aa: CASSPGTHSNEKLFF
d_gene: TRBD1; j_gene: TRBJ2-5; v_gene: TRBV2; abundance: .; CDR3nt: TGTGCCAGCAGTGTGGACAGGGGGCTATACTTC; CDR3aa: CASSVDRGLYF
d_gene: .; j_gene: TRBJ2-2; v_gene: TRBV11-2; abundance: .; CDR3nt: TGTGCCAGCAGCTGGTGGGGCTTGGGCACCGGGGAGCTGTTTTTT; CDR3aa: CASSWWGLGTGELFF
d_gene: .; j_gene: TRBJ2-1; v_gene: TRBV5-1; abundance: .; CDR3nt: TGCGCCAGTAGCTTGGGGGACCTGGGGAATGAGCAGTTCTTC; CDR3aa: CASSLGDLGNEQFF
d_gene: .; j_gene: TRBJ2-1; v_gene: TRBV27; abundance: .; CDR3nt: TGTGCCAGCAGTTGGGGACCAATTCTCTACAATGAGCAGTTCTTC; CDR3aa: CASSWGPILYNEQFF
d_gene: .; j_gene: TRBJ2-6; v_gene: TRBV18; abundance: .; CDR3nt: TGTGCCAGCTCACCGGGGAATACTGGGGCCAACGTCCTGACTTTC; CDR3aa: CASSPGNTGANVLTF
d_gene: .; j_gene: TRBJ2-7; v_gene: TRBV5-5; abundance: .; CDR3nt: TGTGCCAGCAGCTTTTCGGGGTCCTACGGGGGCAGTCTATACGAGCAGTACTTC; CDR3aa: CASSFSGSYGGSLYEQYF
d_gene: TRBD2; j_gene: TRBJ2-4; v_gene: TRBV5-5; abundance: medium-sized; CDR3nt: TGTGCCAGCAGTCACTGGACTAGCGGCCCCAAAAACATTCAGTACTTC; CDR3aa: CASSHWTSGPKNIQYF
d_gene: .; j_gene: TRBJ2-2; v_gene: TRBV19; abundance: .; CDR3nt: TGTGCCAGTAGTAAGGCAGGAAACACCGGGGAGCTGTTTTTT; CDR3aa: CASSKAGNTGELFF
d_gene: TRBD2; j_gene: TRBJ2-2; v_gene: TRBV5-1; abundance: .; CDR3nt: TGCGCCAGCAGCTTAGGACTAGCGGATACCGGGGAGCTGTTTTTT; CDR3aa: CASSLGLADTGELFF
d_gene: .; j_gene: TRBJ2-1; v_gene: TRBV5-4; abundance: once; CDR3nt: TGTGCCAGCAGCTTCTCCCAGCTTAGCTCCTACAATGAGCAGTTCTTC; CDR3aa: CASSFSQLSSYNEQFF
d_gene: .; j_gene: TRBJ1-2; v_gene: TRBV30; abundance: few; CDR3nt: TGTGCCTGGAGTTTCCCCGGCGGGCGGGAGTATGGCTACACCTTC; CDR3aa: CAWSFPGGREYGYTF
d_gene: .; j_gene: TRBJ2-3; v_gene: TRBV25-1; abundance: .; CDR3nt: TGTGCCAGCAGCACTCCAGGGTCAGATACGCAGTATTTT; CDR3aa: CASSTPGSDTQYF
d_gene: .; j_gene: TRBJ2-7; v_gene: TRBV19; abundance: .; CDR3nt: TGTGCCAGTAGTAACCCATATGGGCAGAATTCCTACGAGCAGTACTTC; CDR3aa: CASSNPYGQNSYEQYF
d_gene: .; j_gene: TRBJ2-2; v_gene: TRBV5-1; abundance: .; CDR3nt: TGCGCCAGCAGCCTGGCTAGCACCGGGGAGCTGTTTTTT; CDR3aa: CASSLASTGELFF
d_gene: TRBD2; j_gene: TRBJ2-5; v_gene: TRBV19; abundance: .; CDR3nt: TGTGCCAGTACGGGGGGTTGGGGCGGAGAGACCCAGTACTTC; CDR3aa: CASTGGWGGETQYF
d_gene: .; j_gene: TRBJ2-3; v_gene: TRBV18; abundance: .; CDR3nt: TGTGCCAGCTCACCCAGGGGCAGCGGGGTTAGCACAGATACGCAGTATTTT; CDR3aa: CASSPRGSGVSTDTQYF
d_gene: .; j_gene: TRBJ2-6; v_gene: TRBV10-3; abundance: .; CDR3nt: TGTGCCATCAGTGAGTCCACTAGCGGGGCCAACGTCCTGACTTTC; CDR3aa: CAISESTSGANVLTF
d_gene: TRBD1; j_gene: TRBJ1-2; v_gene: TRBV30; abundance: .; CDR3nt: TGTGCCTGGACTGGGACAGGGGGCTATGGCTACACCTTC; CDR3aa: CAWTGTGGYGYTF
d_gene: .; j_gene: TRBJ2-7; v_gene: TRBV6-1; abundance: .; CDR3nt: TGTGCCAGTAGTGAAGTGGGCGGGGCTTCCTACGAGCAGTACTTC; CDR3aa: CASSEVGGASYEQYF